This TCR beta chain was captured by sequencing in a study of Tregs in tolerant kidney transplant recipients. In the study overall: Sorting of CD4+CD25+CD127- cells followed 3-day belatacept mixed lymphocyte reactions, sometimes with roughly five-day graft donor restimulation. Study-level findings and limits: Biological reproducibility was not directly addressed in this study. Validation in larger populations is needed because few patients were studied.

Comment on this clone: The antigen is not known.

TCRdb's table, derived via immunoSEQ multiplex PCR, lists solely in-frame clones and lacks some. The repertoire has tens of thousands of clones, 95% of them found once; the top ten carry around 0.35%. The CDR3 is made up of 15 amino acids. Trimming cost V 6 bases and J 0 bases, with 12 bases left between them. Germline values: CDR1 MNHNY, CDR2 SVGAGI (reference sequence). The material sequenced was Tregs from blood cultured with allogeneic cells. V is TRBV6-6 and J is TRBJ1-5, with D hard to call. The TCR sequence derives from a human donor in good health. CDR3 sequence (DNA): TGTGCCAGCAGACCTCCCAGCGGTAGCAATCAGCCCCAGCATTTT. Its protein is CASRPPSGSNQPQHF.